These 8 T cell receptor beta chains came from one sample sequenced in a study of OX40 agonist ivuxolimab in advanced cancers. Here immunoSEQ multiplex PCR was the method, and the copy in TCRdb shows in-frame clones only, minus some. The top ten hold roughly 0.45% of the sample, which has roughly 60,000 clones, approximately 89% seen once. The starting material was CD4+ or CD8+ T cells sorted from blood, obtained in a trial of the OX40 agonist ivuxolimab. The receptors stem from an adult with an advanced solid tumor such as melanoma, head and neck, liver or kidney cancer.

CDR3 residues: CAWTRPGVGGYGYTF. The CDR3 DNA reads as TGTGCCTGGACGAGACCCGGCGTAGGCGGCTATGGCTACACCTTC. The rearrangement links TRBV30 to TRBJ1-2, with D hard to call. The CDR3 runs 15 residues. V shed 4 bases and J shed 4 bases, with 19 bases lying between them. CDR1 is GTSNPN, CDR2 SVGIG, per germline (reference sequence).

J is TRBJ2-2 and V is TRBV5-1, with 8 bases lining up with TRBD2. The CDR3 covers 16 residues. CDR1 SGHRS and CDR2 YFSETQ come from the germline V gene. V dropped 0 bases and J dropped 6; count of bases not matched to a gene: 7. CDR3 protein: CASSLVAGLKSGELFF. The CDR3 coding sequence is TGCGCCAGCAGCTTGGTAGCGGGATTGAAGTCCGGGGAGCTGTTTTTT.

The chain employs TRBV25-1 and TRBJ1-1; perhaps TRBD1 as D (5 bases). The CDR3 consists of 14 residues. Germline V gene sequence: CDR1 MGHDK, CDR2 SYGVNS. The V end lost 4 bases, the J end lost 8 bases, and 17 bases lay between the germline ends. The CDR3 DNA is TGTGCCAGCAGTGCCAGACAGATACCCCGAGAAGCTTTCTTT. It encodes CASSARQIPREAFF.

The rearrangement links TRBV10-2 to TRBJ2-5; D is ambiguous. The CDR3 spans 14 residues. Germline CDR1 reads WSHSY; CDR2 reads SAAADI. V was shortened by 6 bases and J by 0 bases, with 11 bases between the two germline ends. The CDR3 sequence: CASSQQTNQETQYF. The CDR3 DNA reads TGCGCCAGCAGCCAGCAAACAAACCAAGAGACCCAGTACTTC.

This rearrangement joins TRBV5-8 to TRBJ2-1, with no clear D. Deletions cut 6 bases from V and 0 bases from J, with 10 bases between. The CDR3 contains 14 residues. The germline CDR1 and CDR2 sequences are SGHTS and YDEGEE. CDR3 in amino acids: CASIPGGSYNEQFF. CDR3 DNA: TGTGCCAGCATCCCAGGCGGCTCCTACAATGAGCAGTTCTTC. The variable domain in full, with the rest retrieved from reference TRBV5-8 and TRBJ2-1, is EAGVTQSPTHLIKTRGQQATLRCSPISGHTSVYWYQQALGLGLQFLLWYDEGEERNRGNFPPRFSGRQFPNYSSELNVNALELEDSALYLCASIPGGSYNEQFFGPGTRLTVL.

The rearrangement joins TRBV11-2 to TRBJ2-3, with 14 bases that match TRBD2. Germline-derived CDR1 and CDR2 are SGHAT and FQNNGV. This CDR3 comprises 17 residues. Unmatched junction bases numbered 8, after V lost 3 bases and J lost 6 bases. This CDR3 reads CASSFGLAGGPLDTQYF. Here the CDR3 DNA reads TGTGCCAGCAGCTTTGGACTAGCGGGAGGACCTCTCGATACGCAGTATTTT.

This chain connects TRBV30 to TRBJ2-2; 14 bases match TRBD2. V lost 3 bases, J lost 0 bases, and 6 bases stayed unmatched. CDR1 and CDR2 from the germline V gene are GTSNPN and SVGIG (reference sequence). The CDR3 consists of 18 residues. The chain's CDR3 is CAWSRLAGGPSNTGELFF. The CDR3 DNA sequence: TGTGCCTGGAGCCGACTAGCGGGAGGGCCGTCGAACACCGGGGAGCTGTTTTTT.

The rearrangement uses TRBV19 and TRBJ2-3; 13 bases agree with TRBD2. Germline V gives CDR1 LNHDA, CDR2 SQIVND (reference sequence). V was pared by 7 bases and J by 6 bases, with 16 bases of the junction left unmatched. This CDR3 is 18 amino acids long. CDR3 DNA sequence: TGTGCCAGTACTACCCCGACTAGCGGGAGGCTCCGCCCCGATACGCAGTATTTT. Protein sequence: CASTTPTSGRLRPDTQYF.